Sequencing of this T cell receptor beta chain was carried out in a study of blood T cell repertoires in COVID-19 (dated by TCRdb to about 2020). In the study overall: Collaborator samples came from the United States, Italy and Spain and covered acute and convalescent phases of COVID-19. The material from the prospective study consisted of cDNA or gDNA derived from T cells, B-cell-depleted T cells, or PBMCs. A freely available public database, intended as a resource for researchers studying the immune response to SARS-CoV-2, is where the repertoires were released. Where HLA class I and class II types were available, the types were taken from metadata supplied by the sample provider, not from assay-based typing. The sample metadata nearly always contained a de-identified subject ID, COVID-19 status, age in years and sex. Samples came from the ongoing ImmuneRACE study (first 160 participants) plus 1,254 subjects from 6 global collaborators. Deeply sampled blood TCRbeta repertoires from subjects exposed to, actively infected with, or recovered from COVID-19 were included in the dataset. General conclusions and limits of the study: How much clinical and demographic metadata was included differed by source and by participant, and the metadata was provided uncurated.

The CDR3, cysteine through phenylalanine, is 10 amino acids long. Only the CDR3 region is kept as DNA, spanning 30 bases read in frame from base 1. The germline V gene specifies MNHEY as CDR1 and SVGAGI as CDR2. TCRbeta CDR3 regions were amplified from genomic DNA using the immunoSEQ Assay, a bias-controlled multiplex PCR. Turning to the authors' computational methods: Nucleated cell counts per sample were estimated from amplification of reference gene primers within the assay. To quantify the absolute abundance of each unique TCRbeta CDR3 rearrangement, sequence reads were collapsed and filtered. For each sample, productive Simpson clonality was calculated as the square root of Simpson's diversity index over productive rearrangements. The immuneACCESS repertoire file appears here via TCRdb, limited to in-frame rearrangements. These files lack a portion of the clones; in checked studies, under half of the deficit traces to unresolved V genes, and the cause of the others is not known. For V, J and clone size, that table is used; D and trimming come from the DNA. The sample table holds a few hundred thousand clones, of which approximately 90% were seen once. The ten biggest clones cover around 7.9% of the sample.

Enrolling through a virtual design, the prospective study's participants ranged in age from roughly 18 to 95 years and lived across approximately 25 United States geographic areas. To assign participants to cohorts, the prospective study relied on clinical history that participants themselves reported in a screening survey and a study questionnaire. Recovered participants in ImmuneRACE Cohort 3 were defined as having two consecutive negative NP/OP PCR tests, clearance from a healthcare professional, or resolution of symptoms. Mobile phlebotomists in the prospective study collected whole blood, serum and a nasopharyngeal or oropharyngeal swab from every participant. Over a roughly 2-month period, participants in the prospective study had the option of providing additional blood draws and questionnaires. Before DNA extraction, blood samples from the prospective study were shipped at room temperature or frozen.

Turning to this clone: The antigen it binds to is not known. Base-call qualities are not available, and no considerably larger clone is one nucleotide away.

The chain joins TRBV6-5 to TRBJ1-1, with the D segment identity uncertain. The clonotype was recovered from a woman in her sixties or seventies who had recovered from COVID-19. The specimen sequenced was PBMCs or T cells enriched from blood (not recorded which). The CDR3 protein: CADGVTEAFF. The sequenced DNA is TGTGCTGACGGGGTGACTGAAGCTTTCTTT.